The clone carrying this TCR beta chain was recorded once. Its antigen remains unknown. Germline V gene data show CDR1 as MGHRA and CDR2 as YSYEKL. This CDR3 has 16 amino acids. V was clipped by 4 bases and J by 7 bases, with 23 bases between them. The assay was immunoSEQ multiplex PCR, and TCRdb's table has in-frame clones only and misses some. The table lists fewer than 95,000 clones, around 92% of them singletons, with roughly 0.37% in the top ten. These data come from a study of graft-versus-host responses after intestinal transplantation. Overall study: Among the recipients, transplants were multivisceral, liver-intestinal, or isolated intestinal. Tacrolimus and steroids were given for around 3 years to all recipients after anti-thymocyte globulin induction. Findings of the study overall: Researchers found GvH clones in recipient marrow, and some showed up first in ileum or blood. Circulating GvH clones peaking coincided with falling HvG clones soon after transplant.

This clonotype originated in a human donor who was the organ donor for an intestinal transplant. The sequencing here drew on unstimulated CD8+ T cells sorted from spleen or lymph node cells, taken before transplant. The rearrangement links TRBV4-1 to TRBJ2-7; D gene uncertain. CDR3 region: CASSLGPATSASEQYF. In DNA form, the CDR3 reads TGCGCCAGCAGCCTTGGCCCCGCGACTTCGGCCTCAGAGCAGTACTTC.